This is a list of T cell receptor beta chains from one sample in a study of tumor-infiltrating lymphocytes in localized non-small cell lung cancer. The repertoire was sequenced with immunoSEQ multiplex PCR; TCRdb's copy has only in-frame clones and lacks some. The sample carries about 14,000 clones, 82% recorded once. Sequenced sample: lung tumor tissue. Receptor source: a human donor with non-small cell lung cancer. Each CDR3 is given with its conserved first and last residue. The D gene is left open where the match is weak. Clone size is given for some rows only: seen once, a few or many times, or a class if the clone is expanded.

clone_size j_call d_call v_call cdr3_nt cdr3_aa
NA TRBJ2-7 TRBD2 TRBV9 TGTGCCAGCAGCGTTGGAGCGGGAGGCGGAAACTACGAGCAGTACTTC CASSVGAGGGNYEQYF
few TRBJ2-7 NA TRBV10-2 TGCGCCAGCAGTGCCAGCGGCTCCTACGAGCAGTACTTC CASSASGSYEQYF
NA TRBJ1-2 TRBD1 TRBV30 TGTGCCTGGACAATGGCAGGGGGTATGAACTATGGCTACACCTTC CAWTMAGGMNYGYTF
NA TRBJ2-1 NA TRBV5-1 TGCGCCAGCAGTGACAATTTCGATGAGCAGTTCTTC CASSDNFDEQFF
NA TRBJ2-1 NA TRBV5-1 TGCGCCAGCAGGCCCCGGTGGGACGTCTACAATGAGCAGTTCTTC CASRPRWDVYNEQFF
NA TRBJ2-3 TRBD1 TRBV5-1 TGCGCCAGCAGCCCGACAGGGGCTAGCACAGATACGCAGTATTTT CASSPTGASTDTQYF
NA TRBJ2-5 NA TRBV30 TGTGCCTGGGGGTGGGCCCAAGAGACCCAGTACTTC CAWGWAQETQYF
few TRBJ2-3 NA TRBV6-6 TGTGCCAGCAGTATGCCGGGCTCGGAGGATACGCAGTATTTT CASSMPGSEDTQYF
NA TRBJ2-2 NA TRBV12-5 TGTGCTAGTGGTTTGGCCGGGCCGGGAGAAAGGTACACCGGGGAGCTGTTTTTT CASGLAGPGERYTGELFF
NA TRBJ2-4 NA TRBV7-9 TGTGCCAGCAGCTTAATCCACGGGGTCAACATTCAGTACTTC CASSLIHGVNIQYF
few TRBJ2-1 TRBD2 TRBV6-1 TGTGCCAGCAGCCTTTCTAGCGGGGGCAATGAGCAGTTCTTC CASSLSSGGNEQFF
NA TRBJ2-1 NA TRBV11-2 TGTGCCAGCAGCTTATGGAGGGCGGAGGAGCAGTTCTTC CASSLWRAEEQFF
NA TRBJ2-1 NA TRBV5-1 TGCGCCAGCAGTCCGCAGGGCTTGCCCAGTGAGCAGTTCTTC CASSPQGLPSEQFF
NA TRBJ2-3 NA TRBV11-2 TGTGCCAGCAGCACTAGGGGGGATACGCAGTATTTT CASSTRGDTQYF